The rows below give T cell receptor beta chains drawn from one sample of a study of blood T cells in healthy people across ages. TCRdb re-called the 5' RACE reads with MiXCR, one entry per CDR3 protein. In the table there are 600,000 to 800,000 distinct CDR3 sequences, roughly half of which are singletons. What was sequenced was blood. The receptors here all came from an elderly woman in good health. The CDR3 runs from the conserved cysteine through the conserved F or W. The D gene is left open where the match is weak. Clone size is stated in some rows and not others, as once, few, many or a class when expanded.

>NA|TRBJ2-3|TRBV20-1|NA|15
TGCAGTGCTAGAGCCCCTCGGGGTGCGGGGGATACGCAGTATTTT
CSARAPRGAGDTQYF
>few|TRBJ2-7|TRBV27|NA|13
TGTGCCAGCAGTGTTGGAGTATACGGCGAGCAGTACTTC
CASSVGVYGEQYF
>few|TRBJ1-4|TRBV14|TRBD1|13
TGTGCCAGCGCCGGGACAGAGGGAGAAAAACTGTTTTTT
CASAGTEGEKLFF
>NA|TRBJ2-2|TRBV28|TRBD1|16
TGTGCCAGCAGTTTAGTGGGGCAGGGGGTCACCGGGGAGCTGTTTTTT
CASSLVGQGVTGELFF
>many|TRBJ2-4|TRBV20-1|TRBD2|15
TGCAGTGCTAGAAGAGCGGGGTTAGCCAAAAACATTCAGTACTTC
CSARRAGLAKNIQYF
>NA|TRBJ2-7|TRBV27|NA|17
TGTGCCAGCATTCCGCCACCGGGAAGGGTTGGGTACAATGAGCAGTACTTC
CASIPPPGRVGYNEQYF
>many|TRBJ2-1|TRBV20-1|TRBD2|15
TGCAGTGCCCGACATCCGGGACTAGGATTTAGTGAGCAGTTCTTC
CSARHPGLGFSEQFF
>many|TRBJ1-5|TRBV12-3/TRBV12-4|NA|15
TGTGCCAGCAGTTTTAGGAGGGACATGGGTCAGCCCCAGCATTTT
CASSFRRDMGQPQHF
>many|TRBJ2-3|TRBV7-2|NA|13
TGTGCCAGCAGCTTAAGGATGGCAGATACGCAGTATTTT
CASSLRMADTQYF
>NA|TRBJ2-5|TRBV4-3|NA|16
TGCGCCAGCAGCGTCCGCTTGGCCAAGGGTCAGGAGACCCAGTACTTC
CASSVRLAKGQETQYF
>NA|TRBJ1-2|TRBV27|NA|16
TGTGCCAGCAGTTTATCTCGGCGGGGCGCGGGGTATGGCTACACCTTC
CASSLSRRGAGYGYTF
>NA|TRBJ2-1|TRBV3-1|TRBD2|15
TGTGCCAGCAGCCAAGTAGGTCTAGCGGACAATGAGCAGTTCTTC
CASSQVGLADNEQFF
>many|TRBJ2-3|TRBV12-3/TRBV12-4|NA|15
TGTGCCAGCAGTTTCTCAGGGGTAGGCACAGATACGCAGTATTTT
CASSFSGVGTDTQYF
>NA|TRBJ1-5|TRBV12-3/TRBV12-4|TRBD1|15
TGTGCCAGCAGTTTAGCGGGGACAGACACGCTGCCCCAGCATTTT
CASSLAGTDTLPQHF
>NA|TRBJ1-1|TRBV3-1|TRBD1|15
TGTGCCAGCAGCCAAGACCAGGGGGCAGACACTGAAGCTTTCTTT
CASSQDQGADTEAFF
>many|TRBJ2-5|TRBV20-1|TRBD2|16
TGCAGTGCTACCCAATGGGCTAGCGGGAGATGGGAGACCCAGTACTTC
CSATQWASGRWETQYF
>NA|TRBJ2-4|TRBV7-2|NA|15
TGTGCCAGCAGCTTAGATATTCGGGGGCGGGACATTCAGTACTTC
CASSLDIRGRDIQYF
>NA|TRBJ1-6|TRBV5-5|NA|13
TGTGCCAGCAGCTTGGATCCGAATTCACCCCTCCACTTT
CASSLDPNSPLHF
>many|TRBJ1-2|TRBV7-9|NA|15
TGTGCCAGCAGCTTAGAGTGGGGGAACGGCGGTGGCTACACCTTC
CASSLEWGNGGGYTF
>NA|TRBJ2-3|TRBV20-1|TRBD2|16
TGCAGTGCTAGTGGCCTAGCGGCTACATACACAGATACGCAGTATTTT
CSASGLAATYTDTQYF
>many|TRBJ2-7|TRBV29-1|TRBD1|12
TGCAGCGTTGGACAGGGTGGGGTCGAGCAGTACTTC
CSVGQGGVEQYF
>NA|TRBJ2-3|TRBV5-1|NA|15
TGCGCCAGCAGGGAGACTGTGCAAAACACAGATACGCGGTATTTT
CASRETVQNTDTRYF
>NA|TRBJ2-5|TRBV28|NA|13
TGTGCCAGCAATACGGGGGCTCAAGAGACCCAGTACTTC
CASNTGAQETQYF
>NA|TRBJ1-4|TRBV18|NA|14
TGTGCCAGCTCACCACCGTCCCAACCGGAAAAACTGTTTTTT
CASSPPSQPEKLFF
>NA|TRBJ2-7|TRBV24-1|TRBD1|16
TGTGCCACCAGTGATCCACAGGGGAGCGGTTCCTACGAGCAGTACTTC
CATSDPQGSGSYEQYF
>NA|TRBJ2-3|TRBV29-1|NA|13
TGCAGCGTCCAAGGGACTTACACAGATACGCAGTATTTT
CSVQGTYTDTQYF
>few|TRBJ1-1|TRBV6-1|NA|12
TGTGCCAGCGGAAGGGTTTACACTGAAGCTTTCTTT
CASGRVYTEAFF
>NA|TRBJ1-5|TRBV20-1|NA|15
TGCAGTGCCGGAGACAAAATCCGGCCAAGTCAGCCCCAGCATTTT
CSAGDKIRPSQPQHF
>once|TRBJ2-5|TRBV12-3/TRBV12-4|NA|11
TGTGCCTGCAGTTTATCGGAGACCCAGTACTTC
CACSLSETQYF
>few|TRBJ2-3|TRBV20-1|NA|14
TGCAGTGCTAGGACGGGACAGACTAGAGATACGCAGTATTTT
CSARTGQTRDTQYF
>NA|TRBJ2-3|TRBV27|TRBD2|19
TGTGCCAGCAGTTGGGAGCAGCCCACCGAACGGGAGGGGGTAGATACGCAGTATTTT
CASSWEQPTEREGVDTQYF
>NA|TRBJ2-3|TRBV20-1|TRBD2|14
TGCAGTGCTTCTCTAGCGGGAGTCTCAGATACGCAGTATTTT
CSASLAGVSDTQYF
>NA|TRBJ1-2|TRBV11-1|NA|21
TGTGCCAGCAGCTTAGCCCCCAATTTGGCGGAGGAGACCCCGCTCAACTATGGCTACACCTTC
CASSLAPNLAEETPLNYGYTF
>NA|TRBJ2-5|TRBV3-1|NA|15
TGTGCCAGCAGCCAAACCTGGGGAAGTGGAGAGACCCAGTACTTC
CASSQTWGSGETQYF
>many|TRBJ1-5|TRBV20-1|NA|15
TGCAGTGCTAGAGATCAGCCTTGGGGCAATCAGCCCCAGCATTTT
CSARDQPWGNQPQHF
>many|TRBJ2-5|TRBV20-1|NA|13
TGCAGTGCTAGATCCAACAGGGAAGAGACCCAGTACTTC
CSARSNREETQYF
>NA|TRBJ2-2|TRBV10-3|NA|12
TGTGCCACTGAGGGGGGGGCCGGGGAGCTGTTTTTT
CATEGGAGELFF
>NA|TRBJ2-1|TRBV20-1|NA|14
TGCAGTGCTAGCCCCGGAGTAGCGTACAATGAGCAGTTCTTC
CSASPGVAYNEQFF
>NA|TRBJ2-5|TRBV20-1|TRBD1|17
TGCAGTGCTAGACTGTCCGGGACAGGGGTTTTAGGAGAGACCCAGTACTTC
CSARLSGTGVLGETQYF
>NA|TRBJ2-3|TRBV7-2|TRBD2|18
TGTGCCAGCAGCTCTATCAAGGGACTAGCGGGAGTCACAGATACGCAGTATTTT
CASSSIKGLAGVTDTQYF
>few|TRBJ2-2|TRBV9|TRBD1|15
TGTGCCAGCAGCGTTGGACAGGGTAACACCGGGGAGCTGTTTTTT
CASSVGQGNTGELFF
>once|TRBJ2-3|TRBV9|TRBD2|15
TGTGCCAGCAGCGTAGCGGGGGGGCCCGCAGATACGCAGTATTTT
CASSVAGGPADTQYF
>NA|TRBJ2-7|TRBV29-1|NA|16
TGCAGCGTCGAACTAGGCGTTCCGGACAGCTCCTACGAGCAGTACTTC
CSVELGVPDSSYEQYF
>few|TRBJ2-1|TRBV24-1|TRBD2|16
TGTGCCACCAGTGATACACTAGCGGGAGGATACAATGAGCAGTTCTTC
CATSDTLAGGYNEQFF
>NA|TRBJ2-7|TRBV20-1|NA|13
TGCAGTGTTAGCCAAGACCGGGGCTACGGGCAGTACTTC
CSVSQDRGYGQYF
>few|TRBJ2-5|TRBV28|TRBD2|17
TGTGCCAGCAGTCCCCGGACTAGCGGGGGGTTTAAAGAGACCCAGTACTTC
CASSPRTSGGFKETQYF
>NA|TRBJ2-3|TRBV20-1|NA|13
TGCAGTGCTAGACTCGTAATCGCAGATACGCAGTATTTT
CSARLVIADTQYF
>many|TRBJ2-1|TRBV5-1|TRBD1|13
TGCGCCAGCAGCTCATACCGACAGGGTGAGCAGTTCTTC
CASSSYRQGEQFF
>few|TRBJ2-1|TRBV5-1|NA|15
TGCGCCAGCAGCTCTGGCACGAGAGGGTCCAATGAGCAGTTCTTC
CASSSGTRGSNEQFF
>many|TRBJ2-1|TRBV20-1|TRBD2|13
TGCAGTGCTCCTGGGACTAGCGGGAATGAGCAGTTCTTC
CSAPGTSGNEQFF
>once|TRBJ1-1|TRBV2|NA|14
TGTGCCAAGGGGGGACAATTCATGAACACTGAAGCTTTCTTT
CAKGGQFMNTEAFF
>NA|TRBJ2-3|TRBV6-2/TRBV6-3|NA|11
TGTGCCAGCAGGGAGGGAGGTACGCAGTATTTT
CASREGGTQYF
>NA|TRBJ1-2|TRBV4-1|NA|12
TGCGCCAGCAGCCAAGGATCACACGGCTACACCTTC
CASSQGSHGYTF
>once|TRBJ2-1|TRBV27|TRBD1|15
TGTGCCAGCAGTCGAGGACAGGGGTATGGCAATGAGCAGTTCTTC
CASSRGQGYGNEQFF
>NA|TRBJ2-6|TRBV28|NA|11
TGTGCCACCTTTAGTTTCGACGTCCTGACTTTC
CATFSFDVLTF
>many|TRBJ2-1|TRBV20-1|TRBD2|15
TGCAGTGCCAGTCCGGGGACTAGCGGGAGGAATGAGCAGTTCTTC
CSASPGTSGRNEQFF
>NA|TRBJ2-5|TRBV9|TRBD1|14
TGTGCCAGCAGCAAACAGGGGAGCCAAGAGACCCAGTACTTC
CASSKQGSQETQYF